This entry lists 14 T cell receptor beta chains sequenced from one sample in a study of blood T cell repertoires in COVID-19. The protocol was immunoSEQ multiplex PCR, while the TCRdb copy is restricted to in-frame clones and leaves out a portion. The top ten hold less than 3% of the sample, which has more than 150,000 clones, 75% to 90% seen once. The sequenced sample consisted of peripheral blood. Receptors were obtained from an older woman with acute or convalescent COVID-19.

The gene calls are TRBV7-9 and TRBJ1-2; tentatively, D is TRBD1 (6 bases). V was trimmed by 2 bases and J by 3 bases, leaving 10 bases between them. The CDR3 has 14 residues. CDR1 SEHNR and CDR2 FQNEAQ come from the germline V gene (reference sequence). CDR3 sequence: CASSLREGDYGYTF. The CDR3 DNA reads as TGTGCCAGCAGCTTACGGGAGGGGGACTATGGCTACACCTTC.

The CDR3 DNA follows: TGTGCCAGCAGCCGACGGGCTAGCGGGGGGCCCAACTACGAGCAGTACTTC. Translating gives CASSRRASGGPNYEQYF. The chain carries TRBV7-6 and TRBJ2-7, with TRBD2 identical over 11 bases. With 5 bases clipped from V and 3 bases from J, the junction kept 12 bases outside the gene matches. Germline CDR1 and CDR2: SGHVS and FNYEAQ. The CDR3 spans 17 residues. The whole variable domain, filled in from reference TRBV7-6 and TRBJ2-7, reads GAGVSQSPRYKVTKRGQDVALRCDPISGHVSLYWYRQALGQGPEFLTYFNYEAQQDKSGLPNDRFSAERPEGSISTLTIQRTEQRDSAMYRCASSRRASGGPNYEQYFGPGTRLTVT.

This chain links TRBV6-5 with TRBJ2-7; D not resolved. Germline V gives CDR1 MNHEY, CDR2 SVGAGI. Between the trimmed V and J ends, which lost 4 bases and 1 base, there was a span of 11 bases. The CDR3 has 14 residues. This CDR3 is CASSLLPESYEQYF. For the CDR3, the DNA is TGTGCCAGCAGTTTACTCCCCGAGTCCTACGAGCAGTACTTC.

This clone was picked up a small number of times. J is TRBJ1-5 and V is TRBV10-2; possibly TRBD1 for D (6 bases). CDR1 is WSHSY, CDR2 SAAADI, per germline. The CDR3 extends over 16 amino acids. Trimming cost V 2 bases and J 0 bases, with 11 bases left between them. CDR3 region: CASSEGTGYSNQPQHF. Here the CDR3 DNA reads TGCGCCAGCAGTGAGGGCACAGGGTATAGCAATCAGCCCCAGCATTTT.

The V call is TRBV5-6, the J call TRBJ1-1, with TRBD1 as a possible D gene (5 bases). CDR3 size: 13 residues. V shed 0 bases and J shed 4 bases, with 7 bases lying between them. Per the germline V gene, CDR1 is SGHDT and CDR2 is YYEEEE. Here the CDR3 DNA reads TGTGCCAGCAGCTTGGACAGGCGCACTGAAGCTTTCTTT. Translated: CASSLDRRTEAFF.

The rearrangement links TRBV5-1 to TRBJ2-2, with D maybe TRBD2 (6 bases). Trimming removed 3 bases at V and 5 bases at J, with 11 bases between. The CDR3 extends over 14 amino acids. Per germline, CDR1 SGHRS and CDR2 YFSETQ. The CDR3 spells CASSSGLLTGELFF. The CDR3 DNA sequence: TGCGCCAGCAGCTCGGGACTCCTGACCGGGGAGCTGTTTTTT.

This clone was detected once. The rearrangement uses TRBV6-1 and TRBJ2-2; D might be TRBD1 (5 bases). Germline CDR1 and CDR2: MNHNS and SASEGT. The V and J ends lost 1 base and 1 base respectively, with 10 bases between them. CDR3 length: 16 residues. The CDR3 nucleotides read TGTGCCAGCAGTGAAGTGGCAGGGTTGAACACCGGGGAGCTGTTTTTT. This encodes CASSEVAGLNTGELFF.

The CDR3 loop is CASSLAGGQNSPLHF. The DNA for the CDR3 is TGCGCCAGCAGCTTGGCGGGGGGGCAAAATTCACCCCTCCACTTT. V usage is TRBV5-1 and J usage is TRBJ1-6; tentatively, D is TRBD1 (6 bases). The germline gives CDR1 SGHRS, CDR2 YFSETQ. V lost 0 bases to trimming and J lost 7 bases, with 11 bases between them. The CDR3 extends over 15 amino acids. The variable domain in full, with the rest retrieved from reference TRBV5-1 and TRBJ1-6, is KAGVTQTPRYLIKTRGQQVTLSCSPISGHRSVSWYQQTPGQGLQFLFEYFSETQRNKGNFPGRFSGRQFSNSRSEMNVSTLELGDSALYLCASSLAGGQNSPLHFGNGTRLTVT.

V usage is TRBV2 and J usage is TRBJ2-3; 7 nucleotides line up with TRBD1. The V gene end was trimmed by 3 bases and the J gene end by 8 bases; junction bases not matched to a gene: 11. The CDR3 is 15 residues long. Germline V lookup: CDR1 SNHLY, CDR2 FYNNEI. The CDR3: CASSDPGTVSGTQYF. The CDR3 DNA reads as TGTGCCAGCAGTGACCCGGGGACAGTCAGTGGTACGCAGTATTTT.

Of note for this clone: The junction does not match germline at one end; this may be a read error. J is TRBJ1-4 and V is TRBV7-7; TRBD1 might be the D (5 bases). CDR1 is SSHAT and CDR2 is FNYEAQ in the germline V gene (reference sequence). This CDR3 has 16 residues. The DNA for the CDR3 is TGTGCTAGCAGCCCCGACCCCCAAGGGGCCGATGAAAAACTGTTTTTT. It codes for CASSPDPQGADEKLFF.

The chain links TRBV11-3 to TRBJ2-1; possible D gene TRBD1, 6 bases. The CDR3 runs to 15 residues. Trimming stripped 5 bases from V and 0 bases from J, with 11 bases between. Germline CDR1 SGHNT, CDR2 YENEEA. DNA for the CDR3: TGTGCCAGCAGCCCCAGACAGGCCTCCTACAATGAGCAGTTCTTC. This translates into CASSPRQASYNEQFF.

J is TRBJ1-2 and V is TRBV6-2 or TRBV6-3, with TRBD1 identical over 7 bases. V shed 7 bases, J shed 8 bases, and the junction held 10 bases outside the gene matches. The CDR3 consists of 13 residues. The germline CDR1 and CDR2 sequences are MNHEY and SVGEGT. In DNA, the CDR3 is TGTGCCAGCACCCCCCCCCGGACAGGAGGCTACACCTTC. It specifies CASTPPRTGGYTF.

The chain links TRBV12-3 or TRBV12-4 to TRBJ1-1; tentatively, D is TRBD1 (5 bases). V dropped 11 bases and J dropped 4 bases, with 17 bases sitting between them. CDR3 length equals 13 residues. CDR3 residues: CASTGGRVTEAFF. Written as DNA, the CDR3 is TGTGCCTCTACGGGGGGAAGGGTCACTGAAGCTTTCTTT.

This chain uses TRBV10-1 with TRBJ2-1; TRBD2 matches at 9 bases. CDR1 and CDR2 from the germline V gene are WNHNN and SYGVQD (reference sequence). Losses at the gene ends were 3 bases for V and 8 bases for J; bases not matched to a gene: 8. The CDR3 extends over 15 amino acids. The CDR3 DNA reads as TGCGCCAGCAGTGATCGCGGCGGGGGGGCGGATGAGCAGTTCTTC. Residues: CASSDRGGGADEQFF.